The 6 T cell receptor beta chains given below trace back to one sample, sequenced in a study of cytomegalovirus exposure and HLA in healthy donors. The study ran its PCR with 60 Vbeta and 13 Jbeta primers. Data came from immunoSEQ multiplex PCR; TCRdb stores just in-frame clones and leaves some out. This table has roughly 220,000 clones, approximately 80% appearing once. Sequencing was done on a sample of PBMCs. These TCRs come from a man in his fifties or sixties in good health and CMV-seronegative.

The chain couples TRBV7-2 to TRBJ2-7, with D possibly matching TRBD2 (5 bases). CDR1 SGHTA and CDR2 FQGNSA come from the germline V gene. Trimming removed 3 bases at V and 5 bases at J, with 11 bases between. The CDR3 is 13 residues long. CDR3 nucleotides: TGTGCCAGCAGCTTCGGAGGAGGTGACGAGCAGTACTTC. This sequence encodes CASSFGGGDEQYF.

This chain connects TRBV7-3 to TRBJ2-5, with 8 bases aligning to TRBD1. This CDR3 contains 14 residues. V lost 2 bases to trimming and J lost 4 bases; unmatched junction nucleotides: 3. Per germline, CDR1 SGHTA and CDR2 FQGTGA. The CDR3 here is CASSLGTGGETQYF. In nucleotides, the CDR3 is TGTGCCAGCAGCTTAGGAACAGGGGGAGAGACCCAGTACTTC.

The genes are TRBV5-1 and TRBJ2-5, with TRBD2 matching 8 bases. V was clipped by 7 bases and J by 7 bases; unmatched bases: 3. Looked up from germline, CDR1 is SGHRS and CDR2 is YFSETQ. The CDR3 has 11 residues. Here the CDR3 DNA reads TGCGCCAGCCACCGGGGGGGGACCCAGTACTTC. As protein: CASHRGGTQYF.

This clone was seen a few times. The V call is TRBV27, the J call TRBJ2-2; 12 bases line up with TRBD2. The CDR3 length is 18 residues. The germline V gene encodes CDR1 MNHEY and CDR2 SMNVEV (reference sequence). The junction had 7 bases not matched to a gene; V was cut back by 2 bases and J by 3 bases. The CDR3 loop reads CASSLKLAGGRYTGELFF. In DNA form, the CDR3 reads TGTGCCAGCAGTTTAAAACTAGCGGGAGGTCGGTACACCGGGGAGCTGTTTTTT.

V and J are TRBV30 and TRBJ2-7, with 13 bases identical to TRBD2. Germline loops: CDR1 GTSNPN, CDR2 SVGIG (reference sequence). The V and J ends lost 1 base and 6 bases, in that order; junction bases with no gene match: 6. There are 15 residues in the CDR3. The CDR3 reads CAWSEALAGGGEQYF. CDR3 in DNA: TGTGCCTGGAGTGAAGCACTAGCGGGGGGGGGCGAGCAGTACTTC.

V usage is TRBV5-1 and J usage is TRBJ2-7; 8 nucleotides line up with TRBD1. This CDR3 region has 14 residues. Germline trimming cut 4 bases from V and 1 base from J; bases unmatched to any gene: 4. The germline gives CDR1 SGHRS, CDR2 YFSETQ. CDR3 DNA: TGCGCCAGCAGCATAACAGGGGGTTCCTACGAGCAGTACTTC. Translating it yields CASSITGGSYEQYF.